These T cell receptor beta chains were read from a single sample in a study of blood T cell repertoires in COVID-19. Assay used: immunoSEQ multiplex PCR; TCRdb lists only in-frame clones, some missing. Of about 140,000 clones listed, around 90% were seen once; the top ten hold less than 0.95%. The sample taken for sequencing was peripheral blood. All receptors derive from a woman aged 45-65 years with acute or convalescent COVID-19. Each CDR3 is given with its conserved first and last residue. Each record gives: V gene, J gene, clone size, D gene, CDR3 protein, CDR3 DNA. D genes are given only for firm matches. Clone size is given for some rows only: seen once, a few or many times, or a class if the clone is expanded.

TRBV5-5	TRBJ1-2	NA	NA	CASSFSSRGSYTF	TGTGCCAGCAGCTTTTCCTCCAGAGGCAGCTACACCTTC
TRBV2	TRBJ1-2	NA	TRBD1	CASTTDRGRDGYTF	TGTGCCAGCACCACGGACAGGGGGCGCGATGGCTACACCTTC
TRBV10-3	TRBJ1-1	NA	NA	CAITSDRLNTEAFF	TGTGCCATCACTTCCGACAGGCTGAACACTGAAGCTTTCTTT
TRBV19	TRBJ2-2	NA	TRBD1	CASLQGETGELFF	TGTGCCAGTTTACAGGGGGAGACCGGGGAGCTGTTTTTT
TRBV11-3	TRBJ1-1	NA	NA	CASSLWAGAEAFF	TGTGCCAGCAGCTTATGGGCAGGGGCTGAAGCTTTCTTT
TRBV29-1	TRBJ1-1	NA	NA	CSLGSGQRAFF	TGCAGCCTAGGGTCAGGACAGAGGGCTTTCTTT
TRBV7-6	TRBJ2-7	NA	TRBD1	CASSLDLPTGLVPEQYF	TGTGCCAGCAGCTTAGACCTCCCGACAGGGCTCGTACCCGAGCAGTACTTC
TRBV6-5	TRBJ2-3	NA	NA	CASNPLRGPDTQYF	TGTGCCAGCAATCCTTTAAGGGGCCCAGATACGCAGTATTTT
TRBV2	TRBJ2-1	NA	NA	CASSVGQYNEQFF	TGTGCCAGCAGTGTTGGTCAGTACAATGAGCAGTTCTTC
TRBV6-5	TRBJ1-5	few	TRBD1	CASSSLGQGNQPQHF	TGTGCCAGCAGTTCGTTGGGACAGGGCAATCAGCCCCAGCATTTT
TRBV21-1	TRBJ2-3	NA	NA	CASEASGRAWGTDTQYF	TGTGCCAGCGAGGCTAGCGGGAGGGCCTGGGGCACAGATACGCAGTATTTT
TRBV7-3	TRBJ1-1	few	NA	CASSPAGGTEAFF	TGTGCCAGCAGCCCCGCGGGGGGGACTGAAGCTTTCTTT
TRBV5-1	TRBJ2-7	once	TRBD2	CASSSSGLAGGEQYF	TGCGCCAGCAGCTCCTCAGGACTAGCGGGAGGCGAGCAGTACTTC
TRBV5-1	TRBJ1-1	NA	NA	CASTPSGGTEAFF	TGCGCCAGCACCCCTTCCGGGGGCACTGAAGCTTTCTTT